Each of the 14 T cell receptor beta chains below was sequenced from the same sample in a study of T cell repertoires in cytomegalovirus infection. Each CDR3 protein gets one entry after TCRdb re-called the reads with MiXCR. This sample carries 740,000 or so distinct CDR3 sequences, 35% to 45% of them seen once, and the ten largest clones take 2.5% to 3.5%. Sequences were obtained from PBMCs. Receptor source: a human donor in good health (CMV status not recorded). Some clones in this sample may be carry-over from other donors' samples.

The chain employs TRBV27 and TRBJ2-7, with a weak D call TRBD1 (6 bases). CDR1 and CDR2 from the germline V gene are MNHEY and SMNVEV (reference sequence). The CDR3 runs 16 residues. The V end lost 5 bases, the J end lost 2 bases, and 19 bases lay between the germline ends. This CDR3 is CASSPYLGGTAYEQYF. Written as DNA, the CDR3 is TGTGCCAGCAGTCCCTATCTAGGGGGAACCGCCTACGAGCAGTACTTC.

This clonotype was recorded a few times. J is TRBJ2-1 and V is TRBV24-1, with 14 bases aligning to TRBD2. With 3 bases clipped from V and 10 bases from J, the junction kept 7 bases outside the gene matches. This CDR3 has 16 amino acids. In germline, CDR1 is KGHDR, CDR2 SFDVKD. CDR3 in amino acids: CATSDLGTSGSEEQFF. The DNA of the CDR3 is TGTGCCACCAGTGATCTCGGGACTAGCGGGAGTGAAGAGCAGTTCTTC.

This chain links TRBV28 with TRBJ2-2, with no clear D. CDR1 MDHEN and CDR2 SYDVKM come from the germline V gene. The CDR3 runs 12 residues. Deletions cut 8 bases from V and 6 bases from J, with 10 bases between. The CDR3 bases are TGTGCCAGCTCCGAGGTCCCCGGGGAGCTGTTTTTT. Its translation: CASSEVPGELFF.

CDR3: CASSFGGSPPTGQFF. CDR3 sequence (DNA): TGTGCCAGCAGCTTTGGCGGGAGTCCTCCCACGGGGCAGTTCTTC. The rearrangement joins TRBV11-1 to TRBJ2-1; 7 nucleotides align to TRBD2. The germline V gene encodes CDR1 SGHAT and CDR2 FQDESV (reference sequence). The CDR3 totals 15 residues. V was clipped by 3 bases and J by 12 bases; unmatched bases: 14.

This chain links TRBV28 with TRBJ2-1; TRBD2 aligns across 8 bases. This CDR3 contains 11 residues. Per the germline V gene, CDR1 is MDHEN and CDR2 is SYDVKM. With V trimmed by 6 bases and J by 11 bases, 3 bases remained unmatched. This CDR3 is CASRGGGKQFF. In nucleotides, the CDR3 is TGTGCCAGCAGGGGCGGGGGGAAGCAGTTCTTC.

V and J are TRBV5-6 and TRBJ2-7, with D perhaps matching TRBD1 or TRBD2 (6 bases each). Trimming stripped 5 bases from V and 3 bases from J, with 18 bases between. The CDR3 runs to 15 residues. Germline V CDR1 and CDR2: SGHDT, YYEEEE. Here the CDR3 DNA reads TGTGCCAGCAGGAAACTAGGGGGACTTAACTACGAGCAGTACTTC. Translating it yields CASRKLGGLNYEQYF.

The chain is built from TRBV7-8 and TRBJ1-1; 9 bases are shared with TRBD1. CDR1 is SGHVS, CDR2 FQNEAQ, per germline. The CDR3 is made up of 15 amino acids. V shed 5 bases and J 5 bases; nucleotides not matched to a gene: 9. The CDR3 sequence is CASSARDREGTEAFF. The CDR3 DNA reads as TGTGCCAGCAGCGCCCGGGACAGGGAGGGTACTGAAGCTTTCTTT.

The J gene is TRBJ1-2, the V gene TRBV19, with D perhaps TRBD1 (6 bases). Germline V gene data show CDR1 as LNHDA and CDR2 as SQIVND (reference sequence). V was shortened by 10 bases and J by 0 bases, with 12 bases between the two germline ends. This CDR3 is built from 13 residues. The CDR3, as DNA: TGTGCCATCCGACAGGCAGCTAACTATGGCTACACCTTC. It yields the protein CAIRQAANYGYTF. Based on the CDR3 plus reference TRBV19 and TRBJ1-2, the full variable domain is DGGITQSPKYLFRKEGQNVTLSCEQNLNHDAMYWYRQDPGQGLRLIYYSQIVNDFQKGDIAEGYSVSREKKESFPLTVTSAQKNPTAFYLCAIRQAANYGYTFGSGTRLTVV.

The chain employs TRBV11-2 and TRBJ2-7, with D tentatively TRBD1 (6 bases). The CDR3 contains 13 residues. Trimming pared 3 bases from V and 7 bases from J, leaving 13 bases between. The germline CDR1 and CDR2 sequences are SGHAT and FQNNGV. In DNA form, the CDR3 reads TGTGCCAGCAGCTTGACAGGTGGTTGGGAGCAGTACTTC. It encodes CASSLTGGWEQYF.

The chain is built from TRBV20-1 and TRBJ2-1; D is possibly TRBD2 (6 bases). Germline CDR1 is DFQATT and CDR2 is SNEGSKA (reference sequence). The CDR3 contains 17 residues. Deletions cut 3 bases from V and 3 bases from J, with 21 bases between. CDR3 sequence: CSASSAGGTRDYNEQFF. The CDR3 DNA reads TGCAGTGCTAGCTCGGCAGGAGGGACTCGAGACTACAATGAGCAGTTCTTC.

This clonotype was recorded at least ten times. This chain uses TRBV7-2 with TRBJ2-7; D is ambiguous. Germline V gene sequence: CDR1 SGHTA, CDR2 FQGNSA. The CDR3 consists of 14 residues. V was pared by 2 bases and J by 2 bases, with 10 bases between. For the CDR3, the DNA is TGTGCCAGCAGCTTAAACAGACCAACCTACGAGCAGTACTTC. It translates to CASSLNRPTYEQYF.

The chain joins TRBV7-2 to TRBJ2-3, with D unresolved. The CDR3 runs 16 residues. Germline lookup yields CDR1 SGHTA and CDR2 FQGNSA. Trimming pared 3 bases from V and 5 bases from J, leaving 18 bases between. The CDR3 DNA reads TGTGCCAGCAGCTTTTCTTCCCCGATGACCGGAGATACGCAGTATTTT. It is translated as CASSFSSPMTGDTQYF.

This clonotype has only a few counts. V and J are TRBV6-1 and TRBJ2-3; D is undetermined. This CDR3 region has 16 residues. V was trimmed by 6 bases and J by 4 bases, leaving 20 bases between them. Germline V lookup: CDR1 MNHNS, CDR2 SASEGT. CDR3 coding DNA: TGTGCCAGCAGAGAGGTTTACGGAAGGGCCCCAGATACGCAGTATTTT. Residues: CASREVYGRAPDTQYF.

This clonotype was seen many times. CDR3 residues: CAIRVSNYGYTF. CDR3 DNA sequence: TGTGCCATCAGGGTCTCTAACTATGGCTACACCTTC. The chain links TRBV10-3 to TRBJ1-2; D is unresolved. V was clipped by 6 bases and J by 0 bases, with 5 bases between them. Germline assignment: CDR1 ENHRY and CDR2 SYGVKD. CDR3 size: 12 residues.